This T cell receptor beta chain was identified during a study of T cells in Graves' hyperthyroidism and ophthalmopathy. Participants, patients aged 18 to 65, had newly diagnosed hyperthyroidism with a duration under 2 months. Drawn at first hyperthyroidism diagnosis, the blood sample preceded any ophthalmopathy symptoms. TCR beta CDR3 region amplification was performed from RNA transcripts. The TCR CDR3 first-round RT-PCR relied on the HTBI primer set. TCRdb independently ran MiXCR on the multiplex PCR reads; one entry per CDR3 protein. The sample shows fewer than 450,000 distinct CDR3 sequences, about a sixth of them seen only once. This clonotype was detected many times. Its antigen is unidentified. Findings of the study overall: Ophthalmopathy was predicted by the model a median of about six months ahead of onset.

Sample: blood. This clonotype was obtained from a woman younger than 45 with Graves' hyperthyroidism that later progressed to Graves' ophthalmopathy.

CDR3 in DNA: TGTGCCAGCAGCGTAGATAACAGGGAAGCTTTCTTT. As protein: CASSVDNREAFF. V and J are TRBV9 and TRBJ1-1, with D possibly being TRBD1 (5 bases). Germline CDR1 reads SGDLS; CDR2 reads YYNGEE. V was clipped by 0 bases and J by 8 bases, with 8 bases between them. The CDR3 totals 12 residues.